The following is a T cell receptor (beta chain) sequence with its context. Its target is not known. Libraries were prepared by immunoSEQ multiplex PCR; TCRdb keeps only in-frame clonotypes and omits some of them. The sample includes 85,000 to 100,000 clones, roughly three quarters of them seen just once. The data were obtained in a study of shared clonotypes between healthy human individuals. Overall study results and limits: A small donor pool kept down the genetic and exposure-history diversity that was represented. Non-shared clonotypes were found to have lower generation probabilities than the clonotypes that were shared by all four of the sorted-subset donors. With a few donors compared, roughly 5% of naive CD4 clonotypes were shared.

This TCR derives from a man in his thirties or forties in good health. The material sequenced was memory CD8+ T cells sorted from blood. The subset here: CD45RO+ cells pooled with CCR7-negative TemRA cells.

Here the CDR3 DNA reads TGTGCCAGCAGCTCCTCAGGGAAGGGGGCGGATGAAAAACTGTTTTTT. It encodes CASSSSGKGADEKLFF. The V gene is TRBV11-2, the J gene TRBJ1-4, with 7 positions matching TRBD1. The CDR3 has 16 amino acids. CDR1 and CDR2 from the germline V gene are SGHAT and FQNNGV. The junction had 11 bases not matched to a gene; V was cut back by 4 bases and J by 6 bases.